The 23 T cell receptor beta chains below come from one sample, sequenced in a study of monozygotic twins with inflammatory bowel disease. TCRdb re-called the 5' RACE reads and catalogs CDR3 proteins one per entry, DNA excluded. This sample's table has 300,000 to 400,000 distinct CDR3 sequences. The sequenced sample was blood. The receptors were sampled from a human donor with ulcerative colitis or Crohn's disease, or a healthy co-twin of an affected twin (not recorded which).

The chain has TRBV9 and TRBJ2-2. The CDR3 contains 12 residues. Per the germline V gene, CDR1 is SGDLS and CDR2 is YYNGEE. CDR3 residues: CASSFNTGELFF.

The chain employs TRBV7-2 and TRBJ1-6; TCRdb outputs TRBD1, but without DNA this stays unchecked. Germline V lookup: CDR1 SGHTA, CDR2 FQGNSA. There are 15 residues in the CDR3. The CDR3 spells CASSLWGTGGVPLHF.

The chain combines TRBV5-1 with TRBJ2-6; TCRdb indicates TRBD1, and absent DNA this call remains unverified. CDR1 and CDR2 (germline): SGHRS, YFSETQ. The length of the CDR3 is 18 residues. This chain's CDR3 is CASSFPRDVSSGANVLTF.

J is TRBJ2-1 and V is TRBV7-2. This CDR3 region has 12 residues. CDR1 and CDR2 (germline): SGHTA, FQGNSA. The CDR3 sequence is CASSCRTGEQFF. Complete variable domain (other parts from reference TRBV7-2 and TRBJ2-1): GAGVSQSPSNKVTEKGKDVELRCDPISGHTALYWYRQSLGQGLEFLIYFQGNSAPDKSGLPSDRFSAERTGGSVSTLTIQRTQQEDSAVYLCASSCRTGEQFFGPGTRLTVL.

The CDR3 region is CSVESWGQDEQFF. The J gene is TRBJ2-1, the V gene TRBV29-1; TCRdb names TRBD1, which stays unverified in the absence of DNA. CDR3 length: 13 amino acids. CDR1 and CDR2 from the germline V gene are SQVTM and ANQGSEA.

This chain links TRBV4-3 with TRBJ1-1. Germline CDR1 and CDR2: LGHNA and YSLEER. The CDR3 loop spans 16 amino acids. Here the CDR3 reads CASSQEVDSMGTEAFF.

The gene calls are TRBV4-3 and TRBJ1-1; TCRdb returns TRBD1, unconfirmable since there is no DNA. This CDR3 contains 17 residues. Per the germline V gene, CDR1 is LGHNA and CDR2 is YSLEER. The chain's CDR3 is CASSPGTGTWVGTEAFF.

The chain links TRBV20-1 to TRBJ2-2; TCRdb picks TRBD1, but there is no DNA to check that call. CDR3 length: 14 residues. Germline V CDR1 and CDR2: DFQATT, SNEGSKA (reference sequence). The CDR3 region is CSAPDRGYTGELFF.

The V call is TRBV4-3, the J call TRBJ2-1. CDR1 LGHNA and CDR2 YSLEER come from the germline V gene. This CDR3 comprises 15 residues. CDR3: CASSQDPVDIREQFF.

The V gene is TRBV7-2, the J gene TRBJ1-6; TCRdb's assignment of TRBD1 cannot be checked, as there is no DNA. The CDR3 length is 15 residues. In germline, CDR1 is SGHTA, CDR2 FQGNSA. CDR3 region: CASSSRDRGQSPLHF.

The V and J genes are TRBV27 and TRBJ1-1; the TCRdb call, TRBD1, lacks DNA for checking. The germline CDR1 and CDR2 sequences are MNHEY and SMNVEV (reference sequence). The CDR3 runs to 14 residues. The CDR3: CASRGGGGASEAFF.

The CDR3 spells CASSTGTEGLISNQPQHF. J is TRBJ1-5 and V is TRBV12-3 or TRBV12-4; the TRBD1 assignment by TCRdb is unverifiable without DNA. The CDR3 is 18 amino acids.

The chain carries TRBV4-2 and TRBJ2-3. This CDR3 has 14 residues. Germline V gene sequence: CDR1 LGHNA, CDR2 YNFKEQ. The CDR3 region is CASSQRSSTDTQYF.

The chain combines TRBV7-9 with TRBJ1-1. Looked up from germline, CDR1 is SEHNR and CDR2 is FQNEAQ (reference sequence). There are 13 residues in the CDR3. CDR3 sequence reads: CASSLEGWTEAFF.

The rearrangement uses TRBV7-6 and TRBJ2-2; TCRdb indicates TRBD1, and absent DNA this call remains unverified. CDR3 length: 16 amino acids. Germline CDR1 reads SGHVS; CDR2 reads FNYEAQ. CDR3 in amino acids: CASSDGQGPYTGELFF.

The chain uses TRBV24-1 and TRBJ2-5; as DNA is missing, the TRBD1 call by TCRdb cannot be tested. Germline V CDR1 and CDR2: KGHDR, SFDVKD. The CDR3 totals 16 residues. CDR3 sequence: CATSDPGENSEETQYF.

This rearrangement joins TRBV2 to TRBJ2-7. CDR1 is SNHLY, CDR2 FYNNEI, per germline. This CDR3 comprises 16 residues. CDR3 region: CASSAAMVSTYYEQYF. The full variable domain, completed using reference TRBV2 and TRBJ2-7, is EPEVTQTPSHQVTQMGQEVILRCVPISNHLYFYWYRQILGQKVEFLVSFYNNEISEKSEIFDDQFSVERPDGSNFTLKIRSTKLEDSAMYFCASSAAMVSTYYEQYFGPGTRLTVT.

This chain's CDR3 is CASSPVGMNTEAFF. J is TRBJ1-1 and V is TRBV7-8. Per germline, CDR1 SGHVS and CDR2 FQNEAQ. This CDR3 is 14 amino acids long.

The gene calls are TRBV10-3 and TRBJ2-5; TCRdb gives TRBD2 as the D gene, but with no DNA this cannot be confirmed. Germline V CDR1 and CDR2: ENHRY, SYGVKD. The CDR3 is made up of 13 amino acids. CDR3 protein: CAINRASQETQYF.

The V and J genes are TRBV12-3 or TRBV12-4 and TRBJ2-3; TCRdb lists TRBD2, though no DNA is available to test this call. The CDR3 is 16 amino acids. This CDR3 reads CASREAYREAADTQYF.

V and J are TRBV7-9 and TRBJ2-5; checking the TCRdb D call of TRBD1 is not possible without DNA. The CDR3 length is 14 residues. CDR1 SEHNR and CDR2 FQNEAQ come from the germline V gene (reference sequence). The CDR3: CASSSTGDGETQYF. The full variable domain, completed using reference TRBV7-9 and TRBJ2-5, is DTGVSQNPRHKITKRGQNVTFRCDPISEHNRLYWYRQTLGQGPEFLTYFQNEAQLEKSRLLSDRFSAERPKGSFSTLEIQRTEQGDSAMYLCASSSTGDGETQYFGPGTRLLVL.

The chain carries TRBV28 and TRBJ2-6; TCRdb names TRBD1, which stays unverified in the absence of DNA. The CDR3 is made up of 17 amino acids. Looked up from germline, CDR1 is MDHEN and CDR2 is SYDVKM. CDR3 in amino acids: CASSFSGGAYGANVLTF. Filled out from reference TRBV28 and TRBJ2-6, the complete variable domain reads DVKVTQSSRYLVKRTGEKVFLECVQDMDHENMFWYRQDPGLGLRLIYFSYDVKMKEKGDIPEGYSVSREKKERFSLILESASTNQTSMYLCASSFSGGAYGANVLTFGAGSRLTVL.

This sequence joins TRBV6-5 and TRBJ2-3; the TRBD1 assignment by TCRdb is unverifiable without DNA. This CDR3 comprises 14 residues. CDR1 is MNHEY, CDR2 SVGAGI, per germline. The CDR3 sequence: CASSYGGATDTQYF.